Listed below are T cell receptor beta chains from one sample, sequenced in a study of T cell changes during pregnancy in multiple sclerosis. Using immunoSEQ multiplex PCR, the repertoire was profiled, and TCRdb retains in-frame clones only, with some absent. Of some 24,000 clones detected, around nine tenths appear once; the ten largest clones hold approximately 0.98%. Sequencing used CD4+ T cells from peripheral blood mononuclear cells, obtained in the second trimester of pregnancy. The receptors were gathered from a female donor in good health, enrolled as a control in a pregnancy study. The CDR3 runs from the conserved cysteine through the conserved F or W. D genes are given only for firm matches. Clone size is not always given. Where it is, it says once, few, many or a class for expanded clones.

V: TRBV5-1; J: TRBJ1-4; size: -; D: TRBD1; CDR3: CASRPPGQGQEKLFF; DNA: TGCGCCAGCAGGCCCCCGGGACAGGGTCAAGAAAAACTGTTTTTT
V: TRBV9; J: TRBJ1-2; size: -; D: -; CDR3: CASSVALGVWGYTF; DNA: TGTGCCAGCAGCGTAGCTTTAGGGGTTTGGGGCTACACCTTC
V: TRBV7-9; J: TRBJ2-2; size: -; D: -; CDR3: CASNRGGLANTGELFF; DNA: TGTGCCAGCAACAGGGGGGGGCTCGCGAACACCGGGGAGCTGTTTTTT
V: TRBV10-3; J: TRBJ2-5; size: -; D: TRBD2; CDR3: CAISVRFRTSGHHQETQYF; DNA: TGTGCCATCTCGGTTCGTTTTAGGACTAGCGGACACCACCAAGAGACCCAGTACTTC
V: TRBV6-1; J: TRBJ1-2; size: -; D: TRBD1; CDR3: CASSGGQGPYGYTF; DNA: TGTGCCAGCAGTGGGGGACAGGGCCCCTATGGCTACACCTTC
V: TRBV6-6; J: TRBJ2-5; size: -; D: TRBD2; CDR3: CASVGLAGGQETQYF; DNA: TGTGCCAGCGTGGGACTAGCGGGAGGGCAAGAGACCCAGTACTTC
V: TRBV7-2; J: TRBJ1-5; size: -; D: TRBD1; CDR3: CASSPGQGGQPQHF; DNA: TGTGCCAGCAGCCCCGGACAGGGGGGTCAGCCCCAGCATTTT
V: TRBV11-3; J: TRBJ1-1; size: -; D: -; CDR3: CASSPGLNTEAFF; DNA: TGTGCCAGCAGCCCTGGCCTGAACACTGAAGCTTTCTTT
V: TRBV30; J: TRBJ2-1; size: -; D: -; CDR3: CAWSAWTAAPASEQFF; DNA: TGTGCCTGGAGTGCTTGGACTGCCGCCCCCGCTTCGGAGCAGTTCTTC
V: TRBV2; J: TRBJ2-1; size: -; D: -; CDR3: CASRESRTGLLYNEQFF; DNA: TGTGCCAGCCGAGAGAGCCGTACGGGACTCCTCTACAATGAGCAGTTCTTC
V: TRBV16; J: TRBJ2-1; size: -; D: TRBD2; CDR3: CASSLRTSGTPRRDNEQFF; DNA: TGTGCCAGCAGCCTTCGGACTAGCGGGACCCCCCGAAGGGACAATGAGCAGTTCTTC
V: TRBV6-5; J: TRBJ2-3; size: once; D: TRBD2; CDR3: CASSLGIAGRGDTQYF; DNA: TGTGCCAGCAGTTTGGGAATAGCGGGGCGGGGGGATACGCAGTATTTT
V: TRBV29-1; J: TRBJ1-1; size: -; D: -; CDR3: CSVEDLGQGTEAFF; DNA: TGCAGCGTTGAAGATCTCGGGCAGGGGACTGAAGCTTTCTTT
V: TRBV30; J: TRBJ2-6; size: -; D: TRBD2; CDR3: CAWSVRDYGANVLTF; DNA: TGTGCCTGGAGTGTACGGGACTATGGGGCCAACGTCCTGACTTTC
V: TRBV28; J: TRBJ2-4; size: medium-sized; D: -; CDR3: CASSEGGQNIQYF; DNA: TGTGCCAGCAGTGAAGGGGGACAAAACATTCAGTACTTC
V: TRBV11-2; J: TRBJ1-1; size: -; D: TRBD1; CDR3: CASSLGDRGEGKAFF; DNA: TGTGCCAGCAGCTTAGGGGACAGGGGAGAGGGGAAAGCTTTCTTT
V: TRBV27; J: TRBJ1-1; size: -; D: -; CDR3: CASSSRWGGTEAFF; DNA: TGTGCCAGCAGTTCCCGGTGGGGGGGGACTGAAGCTTTCTTT
V: TRBV20-1; J: TRBJ2-1; size: -; D: -; CDR3: CSARRVNEQFF; DNA: TGCAGTGCGAGGAGGGTCAATGAGCAGTTCTTC
V: TRBV6-5; J: TRBJ2-3; size: -; D: -; CDR3: CASSMTRAGSDTQYF; DNA: TGTGCCAGCAGTATGACTAGGGCGGGGTCAGATACGCAGTATTTT
V: TRBV19; J: TRBJ1-5; size: -; D: -; CDR3: CASSIESGFNQPQHF; DNA: TGTGCCAGTAGTATAGAAAGCGGGTTCAATCAGCCCCAGCATTTT
V: TRBV19; J: TRBJ2-2; size: -; D: TRBD2; CDR3: CASSIVAGAGELFF; DNA: TGTGCCAGTAGTATAGTAGCGGGAGCCGGGGAGCTGTTTTTT
V: TRBV28; J: TRBJ2-1; size: few; D: TRBD1; CDR3: CASRPTGQGKFYNEQFF; DNA: TGTGCCAGCAGACCTACGGGACAGGGTAAATTCTACAATGAGCAGTTCTTC
V: TRBV25-1; J: TRBJ2-1; size: -; D: TRBD2; CDR3: CASSPWGGTYNEQFF; DNA: TGTGCCAGCAGCCCATGGGGGGGTACCTACAATGAGCAGTTCTTC
V: TRBV5-4; J: TRBJ2-3; size: -; D: TRBD2; CDR3: CASSGRAERHTDTQYF; DNA: TGTGCCAGCAGCGGGAGGGCTGAGCGGCACACAGATACGCAGTATTTT
V: TRBV28; J: TRBJ1-1; size: -; D: -; CDR3: CASSRFSLRFTEAFF; DNA: TGTGCCAGCAGCCGATTTTCCCTACGTTTCACTGAAGCTTTCTTT
V: TRBV6-6; J: TRBJ1-5; size: -; D: -; CDR3: CASSSFPSNQPQHF; DNA: TGTGCCAGCAGTTCCTTTCCTAGCAATCAGCCCCAGCATTTT
V: TRBV19; J: TRBJ2-7; size: once; D: TRBD1; CDR3: CASSASTGANEQYF; DNA: TGTGCCAGTAGTGCATCGACAGGGGCCAACGAGCAGTACTTC